The rows below give T cell receptor beta chains drawn from one sample of a study of PD-L1 blockade in urothelial cancer. Here immunoSEQ multiplex PCR was the method, and the copy in TCRdb shows in-frame clones only, minus some. The sample lists about 50,000 clones, roughly 85% occurring once. The specimen was PBMCs, collected around atezolizumab (anti-PD-L1) treatment. The receptors stem from a woman in her sixties with urothelial cancer. Both conserved end residues are part of each CDR3. D genes are given only for firm matches. Clone size is not always given. Where it is, it says once, few, many or a class for expanded clones.

d_call	v_call	clone_size	j_call	cdr3_aa	cdr3_nt
TRBD1	TRBV19	-	TRBJ1-5	CASSLTGTGNQPQHF	TGTGCCAGTAGTCTTACCGGGACAGGAAATCAGCCCCAGCATTTT
-	TRBV7-2	-	TRBJ2-7	CASSFIGGKGEQYF	TGTGCCAGCAGCTTTATTGGGGGCAAGGGCGAGCAGTACTTC
TRBD1	TRBV7-2	-	TRBJ1-6	CASSSTTGVGSPLHF	TGTGCCAGCAGCTCGACGACAGGGGTAGGTTCACCCCTCCACTTT
-	TRBV7-9	-	TRBJ1-1	CASSSRGRNTEAFF	TGTGCCAGCAGCTCCAGGGGACGTAACACTGAAGCTTTCTTT
-	TRBV5-6	few	TRBJ2-1	CASSLDYIGNEQFF	TGTGCCAGCAGCTTGGACTACATCGGCAATGAGCAGTTCTTC
-	TRBV2	-	TRBJ1-4	CASSISVGEKLFF	TGTGCCAGCAGTATCTCAGTTGGCGAAAAACTGTTTTTT
TRBD1	TRBV5-5	-	TRBJ1-1	CASSLWTGPLNTEAFF	TGTGCCAGCAGCCTTTGGACAGGGCCTCTGAACACTGAAGCTTTCTTT
-	TRBV15	-	TRBJ1-5	CATSRSGWTANQPQHF	TGTGCCACCAGCAGAAGTGGGTGGACAGCAAATCAGCCCCAGCATTTT
-	TRBV9	-	TRBJ1-2	CASSVNPGENYGYTF	TGTGCCAGCAGCGTTAACCCAGGGGAGAACTATGGCTACACCTTC
TRBD2	TRBV19	once	TRBJ2-5	CASSPLGKREARETQYF	TGTGCCAGTAGCCCACTGGGGAAGCGGGAGGCAAGAGAGACCCAGTACTTC
TRBD1	TRBV15	-	TRBJ2-7	CATSRAGTGALEQYF	TGTGCCACCAGCAGAGCCGGGACAGGAGCCCTCGAGCAGTACTTC
-	TRBV9	-	TRBJ2-7	CASSVDPGFSYEQYF	TGTGCCAGCAGCGTAGACCCGGGATTCTCCTACGAGCAGTACTTC
-	TRBV16	-	TRBJ1-1	CASSQELWNTEAFF	TGTGCCAGCAGCCAAGAACTCTGGAACACTGAAGCTTTCTTT
-	TRBV28	-	TRBJ1-5	CASSLLGSSNQPQHF	TGTGCCAGCAGTTTATTAGGGAGTTCAAATCAGCCCCAGCATTTT
TRBD1	TRBV18	-	TRBJ2-7	CASSSETGTGIREQYF	TGTGCCAGCTCATCTGAAACCGGGACAGGGATCCGCGAGCAGTACTTC
TRBD2	TRBV28	-	TRBJ2-3	CASSFLTNELAGAADTQYF	TGTGCCAGCAGTTTCCTGACTAACGAACTAGCGGGAGCTGCGGATACGCAGTATTTT
-	TRBV10-1	-	TRBJ2-3	CASSDAGSSTDTQYF	TGCGCCAGCAGTGACGCCGGGTCTAGCACAGATACGCAGTATTTT
TRBD1	TRBV27	-	TRBJ2-7	CASSPIRQGYEQYF	TGTGCCAGCAGTCCTATCCGACAGGGCTACGAGCAGTACTTC
TRBD2	TRBV6-5	-	TRBJ2-1	CASSYSSSGGTNEQFF	TGTGCCAGCAGTTACTCTTCTAGCGGGGGTACCAATGAGCAGTTCTTC
TRBD1	TRBV7-6	-	TRBJ2-4	CASSLDRTGVKNIQYF	TGTGCCAGCAGCTTAGACCGGACAGGGGTCAAAAACATTCAGTACTTC
-	TRBV6-5	-	TRBJ2-7	CASSSGWGDEQYF	TGTGCCAGCAGCAGCGGTTGGGGGGACGAGCAGTACTTC
TRBD1	TRBV6-5	once	TRBJ2-7	CASSRRQGFYEQYF	TGTGCCAGCAGTCGGCGACAGGGCTTCTACGAGCAGTACTTC
-	TRBV29-1	-	TRBJ2-7	CSVADVGRLVLPAEQYF	TGCAGCGTTGCCGACGTGGGGCGATTAGTTCTTCCTGCCGAGCAGTACTTC
TRBD1	TRBV19	once	TRBJ1-3	CASIGDRGKAGNTIYF	TGTGCCAGTATTGGGGACAGGGGGAAGGCTGGAAACACCATATATTTT
-	TRBV19	-	TRBJ1-5	CASSPYEQPQHF	TGTGCCAGTAGTCCCTACGAGCAGCCCCAGCATTTT